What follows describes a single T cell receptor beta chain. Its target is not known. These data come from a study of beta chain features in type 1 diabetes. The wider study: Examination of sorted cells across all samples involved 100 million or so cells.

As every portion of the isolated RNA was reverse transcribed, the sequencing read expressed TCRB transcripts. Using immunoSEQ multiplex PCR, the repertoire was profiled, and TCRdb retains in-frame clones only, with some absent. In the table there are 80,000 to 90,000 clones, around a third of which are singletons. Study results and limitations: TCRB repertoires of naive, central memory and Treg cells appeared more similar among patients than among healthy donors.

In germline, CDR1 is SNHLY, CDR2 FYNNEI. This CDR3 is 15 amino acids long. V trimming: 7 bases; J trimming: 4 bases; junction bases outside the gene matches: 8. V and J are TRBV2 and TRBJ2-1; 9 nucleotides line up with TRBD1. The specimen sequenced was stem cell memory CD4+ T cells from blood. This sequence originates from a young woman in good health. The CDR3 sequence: CASTRGQGRYNEQFF. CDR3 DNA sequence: TGTGCCAGCACTAGGGGACAGGGTCGGTACAATGAGCAGTTCTTC.